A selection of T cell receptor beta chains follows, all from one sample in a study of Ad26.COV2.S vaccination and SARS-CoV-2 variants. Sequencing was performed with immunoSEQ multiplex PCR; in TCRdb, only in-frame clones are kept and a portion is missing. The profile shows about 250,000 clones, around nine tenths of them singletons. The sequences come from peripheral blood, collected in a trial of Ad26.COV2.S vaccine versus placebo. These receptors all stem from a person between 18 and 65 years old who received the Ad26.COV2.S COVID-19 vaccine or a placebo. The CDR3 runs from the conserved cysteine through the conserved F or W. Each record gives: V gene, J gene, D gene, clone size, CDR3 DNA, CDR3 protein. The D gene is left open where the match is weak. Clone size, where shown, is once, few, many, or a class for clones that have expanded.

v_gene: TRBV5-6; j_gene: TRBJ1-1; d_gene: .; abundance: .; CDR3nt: TGTGCCAGCAAGATTAGGTGGAACACTGAAGCTTTCTTT; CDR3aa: CASKIRWNTEAFF
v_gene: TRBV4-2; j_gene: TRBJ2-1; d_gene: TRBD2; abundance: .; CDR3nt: TGTGCCAGCAGCCAAGATCCGGGGACTAGCGGGAGTTCGGGCTACAATGAGCAGTTCTTC; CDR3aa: CASSQDPGTSGSSGYNEQFF
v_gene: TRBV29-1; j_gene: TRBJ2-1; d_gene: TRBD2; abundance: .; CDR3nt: TGCAGCGTTGTCCCCCAAGCTAGCGGGAGTCCAAATGAGCAGTTCTTC; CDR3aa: CSVVPQASGSPNEQFF
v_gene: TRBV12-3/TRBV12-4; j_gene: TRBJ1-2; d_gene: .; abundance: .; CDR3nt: TGTGCCAGCAGTTTACGACCTAACTATGGCTACACCTTC; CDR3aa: CASSLRPNYGYTF
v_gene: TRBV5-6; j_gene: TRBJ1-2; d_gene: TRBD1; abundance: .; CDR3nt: TGTGCCAGCTTGCGTCGGGACAGGCTGCTGTCCTCGTATGGCTACACCTTC; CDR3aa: CASLRRDRLLSSYGYTF
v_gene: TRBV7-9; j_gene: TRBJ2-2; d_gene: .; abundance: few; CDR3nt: TGTGCCAGCAGGCAAAACAGGGATGGTGACTCCGGGGAGCTGTTTTTT; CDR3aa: CASRQNRDGDSGELFF
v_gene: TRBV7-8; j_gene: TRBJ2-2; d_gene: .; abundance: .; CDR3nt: TGTGCCGCGGGGATCGCGAACACCGGGGAGCTGTTTTTT; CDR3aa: CAAGIANTGELFF
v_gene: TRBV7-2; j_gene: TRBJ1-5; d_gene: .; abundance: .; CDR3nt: TGTGCCAGCAGCCCGACAGTGAATAGCAATCAGCCCCAGCATTTT; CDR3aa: CASSPTVNSNQPQHF
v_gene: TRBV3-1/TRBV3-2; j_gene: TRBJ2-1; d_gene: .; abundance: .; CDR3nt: TGTGCCAGCAGCCAAGTGCGGAGGGAGCAGTTCTTC; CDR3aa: CASSQVRREQFF
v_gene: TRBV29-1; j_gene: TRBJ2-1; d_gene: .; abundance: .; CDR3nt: TGCAGCGTGCCATACGGGACATTCCCCAATGAGCAGTTCTTC; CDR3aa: CSVPYGTFPNEQFF
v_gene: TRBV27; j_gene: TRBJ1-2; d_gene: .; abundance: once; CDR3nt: TGTGCCAGCAGTCCCTCCCGGGGAGGGTATGGCTACACCTTC; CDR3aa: CASSPSRGGYGYTF
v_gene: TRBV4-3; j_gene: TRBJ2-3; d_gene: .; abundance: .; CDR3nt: TGCGCCAGCGCACAGGTTTACACAGATACGCAGTATTTT; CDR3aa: CASAQVYTDTQYF
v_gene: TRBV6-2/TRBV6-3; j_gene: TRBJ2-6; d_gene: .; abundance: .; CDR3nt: TGTGCCAGCAGTTCAGGGGGGACTGGGGCCAACGTCCTGACTTTC; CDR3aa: CASSSGGTGANVLTF